This TCR beta chain is drawn from a study of blood T cell repertoires in COVID-19. Study background: The origin of the acute and convalescent COVID-19 samples was the United States, Italy and Spain. In each case, the material was cDNA or gDNA derived from T cells, B-cell-depleted T cells, or PBMCs.

In the study's own analysis: Amplification from reference gene primers served as the basis for estimated nucleated cell counts. Clones were sequenced by immunoSEQ multiplex PCR, and TCRdb holds only the in-frame ones, with some missing. The V and J calls and clone size are taken from that table; D and trimming were inferred from the DNA. The data contain tens of thousands of clones, roughly 76% of them singletons. CDR1 and CDR2 from the germline V gene are SEHNR and FQNEAQ (reference sequence). The junction had 3 bases not matched to a gene; V was cut back by 3 bases and J by 7 bases. CDR3 length: 13 amino acids.

The clonotype was recovered from a woman aged 80 or over with active or convalescent COVID-19. The material sequenced was peripheral blood. The chain uses TRBV7-9 and TRBJ2-1; 7 nucleotides match TRBD1. The CDR3 bases are TGTGCCAGCAGCTTGACAGGGTTAAATGAGCAGTTCTTC. It codes for CASSLTGLNEQFF.